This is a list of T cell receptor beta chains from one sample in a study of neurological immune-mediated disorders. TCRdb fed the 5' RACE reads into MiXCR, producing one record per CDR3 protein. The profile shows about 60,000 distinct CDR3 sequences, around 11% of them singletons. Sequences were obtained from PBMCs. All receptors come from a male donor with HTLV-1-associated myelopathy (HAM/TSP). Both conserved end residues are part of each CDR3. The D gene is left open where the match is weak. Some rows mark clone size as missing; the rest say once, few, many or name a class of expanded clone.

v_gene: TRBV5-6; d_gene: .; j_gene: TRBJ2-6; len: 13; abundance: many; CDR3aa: CASSLFAANVLTF; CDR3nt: TGTGCCAGCAGCTTGTTTGCGGCCAACGTCCTGACTTTC
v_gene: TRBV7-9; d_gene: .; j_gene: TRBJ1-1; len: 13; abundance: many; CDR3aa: CASSPQGFGEAFF; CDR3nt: TGTGCCAGCAGCCCGCAGGGATTTGGTGAAGCTTTCTTT
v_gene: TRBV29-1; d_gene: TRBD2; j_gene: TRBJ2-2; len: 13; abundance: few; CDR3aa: CSVSVAGGGELFF; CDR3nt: TGCAGCGTTTCTGTAGCGGGGGGAGGGGAGCTGTTTTTT
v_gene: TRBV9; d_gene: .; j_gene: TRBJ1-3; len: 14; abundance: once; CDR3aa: CASVGGISGNTIYF; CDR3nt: TGTGCCAGCGTAGGGGGGATCTCTGGAAACACCATATATTTT
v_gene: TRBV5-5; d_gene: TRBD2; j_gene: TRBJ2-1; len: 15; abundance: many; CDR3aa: CASSFEAGTYNEQFF; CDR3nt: TGTGCCAGCAGCTTCGAAGCGGGGACGTACAATGAGCAGTTCTTC
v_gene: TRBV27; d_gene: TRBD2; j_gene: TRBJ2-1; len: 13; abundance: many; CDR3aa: CASSYQLAREQFF; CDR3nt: TGTGCCAGCAGTTATCAACTAGCGCGGGAGCAGTTCTTC
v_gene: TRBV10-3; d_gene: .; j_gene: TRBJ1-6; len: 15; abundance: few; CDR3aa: CAISERIESNSPLHF; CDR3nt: TGTGCCATCAGTGAAAGGATAGAGTCTAATTCACCCCTCCACTTT
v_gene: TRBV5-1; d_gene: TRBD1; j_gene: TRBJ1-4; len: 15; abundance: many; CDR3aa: CASRQPGQGSEKLFF; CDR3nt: TGCGCCAGCAGACAGCCGGGACAGGGAAGCGAAAAACTGTTTTTT
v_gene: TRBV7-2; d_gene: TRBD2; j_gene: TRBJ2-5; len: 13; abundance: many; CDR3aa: CASSARGRETQYF; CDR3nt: TGTGCCAGCAGCGCGCGGGGGAGAGAGACCCAGTACTTC
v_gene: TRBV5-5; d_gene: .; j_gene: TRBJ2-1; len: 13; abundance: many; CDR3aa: CASSLVGAHEQFF; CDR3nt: TGTGCCAGCAGCTTGGTGGGGGCCCATGAGCAGTTCTTC
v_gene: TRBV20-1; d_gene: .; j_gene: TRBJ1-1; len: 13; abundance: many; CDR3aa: CSAGGQQNTEAFF; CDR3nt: TGCAGTGCTGGGGGACAACAAAACACTGAAGCTTTCTTT
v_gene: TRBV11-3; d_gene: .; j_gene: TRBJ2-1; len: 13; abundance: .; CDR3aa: CASSSPRHNEQFF; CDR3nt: TGTGCCAGCAGCTCCCCCCGTCACAATGAGCAGTTCTTC
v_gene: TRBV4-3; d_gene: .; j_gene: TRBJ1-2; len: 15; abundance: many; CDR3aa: CASSQEAGSNYGYTF; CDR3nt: TGCGCCAGCAGCCAAGAGGCAGGGTCCAACTATGGCTACACCTTC
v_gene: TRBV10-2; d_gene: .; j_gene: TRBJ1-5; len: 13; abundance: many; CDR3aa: CASSEVLGRPQHF; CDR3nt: TGCGCCAGCAGTGAAGTCCTGGGCCGGCCCCAGCATTTT
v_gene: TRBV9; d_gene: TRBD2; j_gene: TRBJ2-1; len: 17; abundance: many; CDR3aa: CASSGEGGLADLNEQFF; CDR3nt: TGTGCCAGCAGCGGAGAGGGAGGACTAGCGGACTTAAATGAGCAGTTCTTC
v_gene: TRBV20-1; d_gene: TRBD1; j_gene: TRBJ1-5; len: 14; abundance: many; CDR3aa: CSARRDSGNQPQHF; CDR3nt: TGCAGTGCTAGAAGGGACAGCGGCAATCAGCCCCAGCATTTT
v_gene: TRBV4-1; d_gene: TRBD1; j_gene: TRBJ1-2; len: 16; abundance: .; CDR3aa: CASSQDRGTGTCGYTF; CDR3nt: TGCGCCAGCAGCCAAGACAGGGGGACAGGCACCTGTGGCTACACCTTC
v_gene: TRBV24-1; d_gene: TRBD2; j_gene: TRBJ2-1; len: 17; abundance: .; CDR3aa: CATSDRVSGARRNEQFF; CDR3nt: TGTGCCACCAGTGATCGGGTTAGCGGGGCGAGGCGCAATGAGCAGTTCTTC
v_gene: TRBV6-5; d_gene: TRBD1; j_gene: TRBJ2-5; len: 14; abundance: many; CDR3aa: CASSWTGDQETQYF; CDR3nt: TGTGCCAGCAGTTGGACAGGGGACCAAGAGACCCAGTACTTC
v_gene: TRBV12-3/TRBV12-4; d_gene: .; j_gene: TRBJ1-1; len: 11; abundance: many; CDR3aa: CASSGRNWAFF; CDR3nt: TGTGCCAGCAGCGGTCGGAACTGGGCTTTCTTT
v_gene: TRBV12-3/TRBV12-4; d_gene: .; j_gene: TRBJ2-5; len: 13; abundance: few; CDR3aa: CASSYARVETQYF; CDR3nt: TGTGCCAGCAGTTACGCCCGGGTAGAGACCCAGTACTTC
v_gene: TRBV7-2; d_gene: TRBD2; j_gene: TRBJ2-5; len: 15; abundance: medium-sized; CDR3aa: CASRPSGGWEETQYF; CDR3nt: TGTGCCAGCAGACCATCGGGGGGGTGGGAAGAGACCCAGTACTTC
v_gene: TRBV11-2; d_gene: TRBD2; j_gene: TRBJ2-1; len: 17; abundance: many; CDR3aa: CASSNRLAGQAYNEQFF; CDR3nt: TGTGCCAGCAGCAACCGACTAGCGGGCCAAGCCTACAATGAGCAGTTCTTC
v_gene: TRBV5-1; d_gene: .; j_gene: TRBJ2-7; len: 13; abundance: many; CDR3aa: CASSFGDSYEQYF; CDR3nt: TGCGCCAGCAGCTTCGGCGACTCCTACGAGCAGTACTTC
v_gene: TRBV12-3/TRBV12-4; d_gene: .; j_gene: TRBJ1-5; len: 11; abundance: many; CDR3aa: CASSLGPSQHF; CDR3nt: TGTGCCAGCAGTTTGGGCCCATCCCAGCATTTT
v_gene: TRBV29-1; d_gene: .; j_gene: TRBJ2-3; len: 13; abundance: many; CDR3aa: CSVGTAGPDTQYF; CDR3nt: TGCAGCGTTGGGACAGCCGGCCCAGATACGCAGTATTTT
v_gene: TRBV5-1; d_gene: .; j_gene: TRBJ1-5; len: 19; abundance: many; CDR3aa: CASSFLKSPRDGHLQPQHF; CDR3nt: TGCGCCAGCAGCTTTTTAAAATCTCCGAGAGACGGACATCTACAGCCCCAGCATTTT
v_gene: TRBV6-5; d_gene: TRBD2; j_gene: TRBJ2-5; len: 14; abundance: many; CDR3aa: CASTTRLASETQYF; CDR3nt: TGTGCCAGCACCACTAGACTAGCGTCAGAGACCCAGTACTTC
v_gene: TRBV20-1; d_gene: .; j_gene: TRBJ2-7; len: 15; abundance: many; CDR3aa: CSASPRGAKIYEQYF; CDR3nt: TGCAGTGCTAGCCCACGGGGCGCCAAAATCTACGAGCAGTACTTC
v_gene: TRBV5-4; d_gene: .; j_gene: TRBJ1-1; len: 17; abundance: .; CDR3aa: CASSLEAGVKGNTEAFF; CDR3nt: TGTGCCAGCAGCTTGGAGGCAGGGGTAAAGGGGAACACTGAAGCTTTCTTT
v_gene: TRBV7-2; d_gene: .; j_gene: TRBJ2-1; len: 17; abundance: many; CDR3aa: CASSFTTGSGSYNEQFF; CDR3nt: TGTGCCAGCAGCTTCACAACAGGGTCAGGCTCCTACAATGAGCAGTTCTTC
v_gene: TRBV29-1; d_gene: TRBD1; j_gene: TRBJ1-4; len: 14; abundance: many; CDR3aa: CSVETGEGNEKLFF; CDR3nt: TGCAGCGTTGAGACAGGGGAGGGGAATGAAAAACTGTTTTTT
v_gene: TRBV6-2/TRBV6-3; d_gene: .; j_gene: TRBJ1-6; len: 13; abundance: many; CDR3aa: CASTRNLNSPLHF; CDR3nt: TGTGCCAGCACCAGAAACCTTAATTCACCCCTCCACTTT
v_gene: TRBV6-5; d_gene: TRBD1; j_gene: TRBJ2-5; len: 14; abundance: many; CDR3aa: CASSPTTGKETQYF; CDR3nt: TGTGCCAGCAGTCCCACGACAGGGAAAGAGACCCAGTACTTC
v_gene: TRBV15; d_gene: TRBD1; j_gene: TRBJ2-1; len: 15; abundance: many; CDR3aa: CATSREDRGYNEQFF; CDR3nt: TGTGCCACCAGCAGGGAGGACAGGGGGTACAATGAGCAGTTCTTC
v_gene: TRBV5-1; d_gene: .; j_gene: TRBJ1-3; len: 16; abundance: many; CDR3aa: CASSLDALGAGNTIYF; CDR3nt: TGCGCCAGCAGCTTGGACGCGTTGGGCGCTGGAAACACCATATATTTT
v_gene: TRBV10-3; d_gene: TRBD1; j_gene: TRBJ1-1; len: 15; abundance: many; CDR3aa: CAISGERDRGPEAFF; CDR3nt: TGTGCCATCAGCGGCGAAAGGGACAGGGGGCCTGAAGCTTTCTTT